This TCR beta chain derives from a study of cytomegalovirus exposure and HLA in healthy donors. Study information: Earlier work reported some 110 million unique TCR beta sequences from 170 million or so T cells. Overall study findings and caveats: Prediction of most subjects' HLA-A and HLA-B alleles by TCR beta sequences was reportedly accurate. A later analysis associated 16,951 TCR beta sequences with HLA alleles at a 0.05 false discovery rate. Most TCRs appeared rarely, but some public TCRs recurred in many donors.

The PCR employed 60 Vbeta primers together with 13 Jbeta primers. Here immunoSEQ multiplex PCR was the method, and the copy in TCRdb shows in-frame clones only, minus some. The data contain under 250,000 clones, approximately 85% of them singletons. A note on this clone: Its specificity is not known.

Germline CDR1 reads SNHLY; CDR2 reads FYNNEI. CDR3 length: 11 amino acids. Trimming removed 2 bases at V and 9 bases at J, with 5 bases between. The source of this sequence is a woman aged 45-59 years in good health and CMV-seronegative. V gene TRBV2 combines with J gene TRBJ2-1, with no clear D. The sequencing sample was made of PBMCs. The CDR3 sequence is CASSESREQFF. Written as DNA, the CDR3 is TGTGCCAGCAGTGAATCTCGTGAGCAGTTCTTC.